The 20 T cell receptor beta chains given below trace back to one sample, sequenced in a study of blood T cell repertoires in COVID-19. Assay: immunoSEQ multiplex PCR; the TCRdb copy retains only in-frame clones and omits some. The table lists about 210,000 clones, 84% of them singletons. The sample consisted of PBMCs or T cells enriched from blood (not recorded which). The receptors derive from a woman in her thirties who had been exposed to COVID-19.

The V call is TRBV4-2, the J call TRBJ1-1; D may be TRBD1 (5 bases). Germline CDR1 reads LGHNA; CDR2 reads YNFKEQ. The CDR3 loop spans 15 amino acids. The V gene lost 0 bases and the J gene lost 3 bases, with 11 bases spanning the gap. CDR3 sequence: CASSQDLTGYTEAFF. The CDR3 DNA sequence: TGTGCCAGCAGCCAAGATCTTACAGGATACACTGAAGCTTTCTTT.

This chain joins TRBV7-9 and TRBJ2-1; 8 positions agree with TRBD2. Germline values: CDR1 SEHNR, CDR2 FQNEAQ (reference sequence). This CDR3 comprises 15 residues. J gave up 3 bases and V 5 bases, and 6 bases lay outside the gene matches. The CDR3 coding sequence is TGTGCCAGCAGCCAAAAGCGGGGGAACTACAATGAGCAGTTCTTC. This encodes CASSQKRGNYNEQFF.

This chain links TRBV19 with TRBJ2-1; 13 bases map to TRBD2. CDR1 and CDR2 from the germline V gene are LNHDA and SQIVND (reference sequence). The CDR3 runs 16 residues. The junction had 5 bases not matched to a gene; V was cut back by 7 bases and J by 2 bases. DNA for the CDR3: TGTGCCAGTATTGAACTAGCGGGGGGGCCCTACAATGAGCAGTTCTTC. Encoded protein: CASIELAGGPYNEQFF.

About this clone itself: The junction departs from the called germline gene at one end, perhaps through a read error. J is TRBJ2-7 and V is TRBV11-3; 8 bases fit TRBD1. This CDR3 region has 14 residues. CDR1 and CDR2 from the germline V gene are SGHNT and YENEEA. The CDR3 region has the DNA TGTGCCAGCAGCCCTCAGGCGGGACAGGCCCCCCTGGCCTTC. Protein product: CASSPQAGQAPLAF.

The chain employs TRBV18 and TRBJ1-6; TRBD1 matches at 7 bases. Germline values: CDR1 KGHSH, CDR2 LQKENI. V was clipped by 2 bases and J by 5 bases; unmatched bases: 3. CDR3 length equals 15 residues. The CDR3, as DNA: TGTGCCAGCTCACCAAGGGACAGCAATAATTCACCCCTCCACTTT. Residues: CASSPRDSNNSPLHF.

The chain has TRBV9 and TRBJ2-3; TRBD2 agrees at 15 bases. There are 17 residues in the CDR3. Germline lookup yields CDR1 SGDLS and CDR2 YYNGEE. V trimming: 4 bases; J trimming: 5 bases; junction bases outside the gene matches: 8. The DNA of the CDR3 is TGTGCCAGCAGCATAAATCCGGGACTAGCGGGGGGAGATACGCAGTATTTT. Its protein is CASSINPGLAGGDTQYF. Supplemented by reference TRBV9 and TRBJ2-3, the full variable domain reads DSGVTQTPKHLITATGQRVTLRCSPRSGDLSVYWYQQSLDQGLQFLIQYYNGEERAKGNILERFSAQQFPDLHSELNLSSLELGDSALYFCASSINPGLAGGDTQYFGPGTRLTVL.

The chain links TRBV27 to TRBJ1-1; TRBD1 is a possible D gene (6 bases). From germline, CDR1 is MNHEY and CDR2 SMNVEV (reference sequence). The CDR3 loop spans 13 amino acids. With 2 bases removed from V and 6 bases from J, the gap between germline ends came to 10 bases. CDR3 DNA: TGTGCCAGCAGTTTAGGGTCAGGGGCTGAAGCTTTCTTT. This encodes CASSLGSGAEAFF.

The chain carries TRBV7-3 and TRBJ2-3, with a weak D call TRBD2 (5 bases). V lost 3 bases, J lost 6 bases, and 10 bases lay in between. CDR1 and CDR2 from the germline V gene are SGHTA and FQGTGA. The CDR3 is 13 residues long. CDR3 sequence: CASSFLRGDTQYF. In DNA form, the CDR3 reads TGTGCCAGCAGCTTTCTTCGAGGGGATACGCAGTATTTT.

This clone occurred once. The chain recombines TRBV7-2 with TRBJ1-5; D is undetermined. The germline V gene encodes CDR1 SGHTA and CDR2 FQGNSA. V was cut by 4 bases and J by 6 bases, with 13 bases left in between. This CDR3 region has 14 residues. The CDR3 DNA follows: TGTGCCAGCAGCTCGCTCCTAAACGCTCAGCCCCAGCATTTT. Its translation: CASSSLLNAQPQHF.

The chain recombines TRBV20-1 with TRBJ1-4, with 9 bases lining up with TRBD1. With V trimmed by 3 bases and J by 8 bases, 7 bases remained unmatched. The CDR3 runs 14 residues. Germline V gene sequence: CDR1 DFQATT, CDR2 SNEGSKA (reference sequence). The CDR3 protein is CSASPGTGSEKLFF. For the CDR3, the DNA is TGCAGTGCTAGTCCCGGGACAGGGAGCGAAAAACTGTTTTTT.

This clone was seen a handful of times. V gene TRBV4-1 combines with J gene TRBJ1-4; 7 nucleotides match TRBD1. The V gene end was trimmed by 0 bases and the J gene end by 3 bases; junction bases not matched to a gene: 1. Germline CDR1 reads MGHRA; CDR2 reads YSYEKL. This CDR3 has 15 residues. CDR3 nucleotide sequence: TGCGCCAGCAGCCAAGAAGGGACAGCTAATGAAAAACTGTTTTTT. Its protein product is CASSQEGTANEKLFF.

V is TRBV7-2 and J is TRBJ1-1; 8 bases map to TRBD1. Trimming at V came to 5 bases and at J to 2 bases, leaving 4 bases not matched to a gene. Germline V gene sequence: CDR1 SGHTA, CDR2 FQGNSA. CDR3 length: 14 residues. DNA of the CDR3: TGTGCCAGCAGCCCAGGGGGCAGAAACACTGAAGCTTTCTTT. As protein: CASSPGGRNTEAFF.

This clone was observed once. This rearrangement joins TRBV27 to TRBJ2-7; D not resolved. This CDR3 has 13 residues. Trimming took 2 bases from V and 3 from J, leaving 8 bases between them. The germline gives CDR1 MNHEY, CDR2 SMNVEV (reference sequence). The CDR3 sequence is CASSLDMRYEQYF. The CDR3 DNA sequence: TGTGCCAGCAGTTTAGACATGCGCTACGAGCAGTACTTC.

This sequence joins TRBV18 and TRBJ1-5; 9 bases map to TRBD1. V was clipped by 6 bases and J by 7 bases; unmatched bases: 13. The CDR3 spans 16 residues. From germline, CDR1 is KGHSH and CDR2 LQKENI. The CDR3 loop reads CASSQTGDRVPQPQHF. The CDR3 DNA follows: TGTGCCAGCTCTCAAACGGGGGACAGGGTACCACAGCCCCAGCATTTT.

This chain uses TRBV5-4 with TRBJ2-5; D is perhaps TRBD1 (7 bases). In germline, CDR1 is SGHNT, CDR2 YYREEE (reference sequence). This CDR3 is 14 amino acids long. The V end was cut by 3 bases, the J end by 5 bases, with 14 bases between. The CDR3 DNA is TGTGCCAGCAGCTCGGGGGACAGAGAGGAGACCCAGTACTTC. Translation gives CASSSGDREETQYF.

The CDR3 is CASSPLGQGGEKLFF. DNA for the CDR3: TGCGCCAGCAGCCCCCTCGGACAGGGTGGCGAAAAACTGTTTTTT. The chain links TRBV4-1 to TRBJ1-4; 8 nucleotides match TRBD1. The V gene's germline CDR1 is MGHRA and CDR2 YSYEKL. The junction had 9 bases not matched to a gene; V was cut back by 4 bases and J by 8 bases. This CDR3 has 15 amino acids.

V and J are TRBV7-2 and TRBJ1-6; a weak D match, TRBD1 (5 bases). The germline V gene encodes CDR1 SGHTA and CDR2 FQGNSA. V was trimmed by 3 bases and J by 4 bases, leaving 22 bases between them. CDR3 length equals 19 residues. As DNA, the CDR3 is TGTGCCAGCAGCTTGGGCCCCCTAGGGTTGTCAGGGTATAATTCACCCCTCCACTTT. Amino acid sequence: CASSLGPLGLSGYNSPLHF.

The sample holds a few counts of this clone. CDR3: CASSGGGTIDAFF. In DNA form, the CDR3 reads TGTGCCAGCAGTGGAGGAGGGACCATTGACGCTTTCTTT. The chain joins TRBV25-1 to TRBJ1-1; the D gene is possibly TRBD1 (5 bases). The ends were cut back, 4 bases at V and 11 bases at J, with 17 bases in the middle. The CDR3 covers 13 residues. Looked up from germline, CDR1 is MGHDK and CDR2 is SYGVNS.

The J gene is TRBJ2-3, the V gene TRBV6-6, with 8 bases matching TRBD2. J gave up 0 bases and V 11 bases, and 1 base lay outside the gene matches. The germline CDR1 and CDR2 sequences are MNHNY and SVGAGI (reference sequence). The CDR3 sequence is 12 residues long. CDR3 nucleotide sequence: TGTGCCGGCGGGGGGAGCACAGATACGCAGTATTTT. It encodes CAGGGSTDTQYF.

In DNA form, the CDR3 reads TGTGCCAGCACCCTCCGAGCTTTCTTT. Residues: CASTLRAFF. The V gene is TRBV2, the J gene TRBJ1-1; D is unresolved. V was pared by 7 bases and J by 10 bases, with 7 bases between. Germline V gene data show CDR1 as SNHLY and CDR2 as FYNNEI. The CDR3 spans 9 residues.